This TCR beta chain appears in the sequencing data of a study of shared clonotypes between healthy human individuals. V shed 1 base, J shed 4 bases, and the junction held 4 bases outside the gene matches. In germline, CDR1 is SGHRS, CDR2 YFSETQ. This CDR3 has 14 amino acids. Once extracted for a subset, genomic DNA was divided evenly among several immunoSEQ plates. In the study's own analysis: Sequence data from immunoSEQ were junction-only and lacked quality scores; consequently, filtering differed. Assay used: immunoSEQ multiplex PCR; TCRdb lists only in-frame clones, some missing. V and J calls and clone size are given by that table; D and trimming were obtained from the DNA. The profile covers a few million clones, with over 85% appearing a single time and 0.39% taken by the ten largest.

This receptor was identified in a man aged 18 to 30 in good health. Some clones in this sample may be carry-over from other donors' samples. The chain employs TRBV5-1 and TRBJ1-1; 7 nucleotides align to TRBD1. Sequencing used naive CD4+ T cells from PBMCs. Subset here: CD45RA+ positively selected. The CDR3 reads CASSLFAGGTEAFF. Here the CDR3 DNA reads TGCGCCAGCAGCTTGTTTGCAGGGGGCACTGAAGCTTTCTTT.